This entry concerns a single T cell receptor (beta chain). Germline V gene lookup returns CDR1 DFQATT and CDR2 SNEGSKA (reference sequence). V lost 7 bases, J lost 2 bases, and 20 bases lay in between. This CDR3 has 15 amino acids. The sample comes from a study of T cells in Graves' hyperthyroidism and ophthalmopathy. Amplified TCR beta CDR3 regions derived from RNA transcripts. HTBI primers drove first-round RT-PCR of the TCR CDR3. TCRdb reanalysed the multiplex PCR reads using MiXCR and keeps one entry per CDR3 protein. The sample lists 690,000 or so distinct CDR3 sequences, approximately 18% occurring once.

The sample comprised blood. V gene TRBV20-1 combines with J gene TRBJ1-2; D may be TRBD1 (5 bases). This clonotype was obtained from a woman aged 50 to 60 with Graves' hyperthyroidism that later progressed to Graves' ophthalmopathy. The CDR3 sequence is CSDPQGTEENYGYTF. CDR3 bases: TGCAGTGACCCCCAAGGGACGGAAGAGAACTATGGCTACACCTTC.